The entry below gives a single T cell receptor beta chain sequence along with its context. The CDR3 contains 16 residues. Trimming at V came to 5 bases and at J to 2 bases, leaving 11 bases not matched to a gene. In germline, CDR1 is SGHRS, CDR2 YFSETQ. The authors built bulk TCR libraries by previously described methods with listed TCR primers. TCRdb independently ran MiXCR on the PCR reads; one entry per CDR3 protein. The data show around 480,000 distinct CDR3 sequences, with 25% seen just once and approximately 0.8% held by the top ten. This sample was included in a study of molecular identifiers for immune sequencing clone quantification.

Input material: naive CD8+ T cells from blood, with Jurkat cell RNA spiked in. Subset indicated: FACS-sorted CD8+CD4-CCR7+CD45RA+ naive T cells. This TCR came from a human donor in good health. Some libraries in this study had Jurkat cell RNA spiked in. The chain couples TRBV5-1 to TRBJ2-5; 8 nucleotides align to TRBD2. The CDR3 here is CASRARGGEPQETQYF. The CDR3 DNA reads as TGCGCCAGCAGGGCCCGGGGGGGAGAGCCGCAAGAGACCCAGTACTTC.